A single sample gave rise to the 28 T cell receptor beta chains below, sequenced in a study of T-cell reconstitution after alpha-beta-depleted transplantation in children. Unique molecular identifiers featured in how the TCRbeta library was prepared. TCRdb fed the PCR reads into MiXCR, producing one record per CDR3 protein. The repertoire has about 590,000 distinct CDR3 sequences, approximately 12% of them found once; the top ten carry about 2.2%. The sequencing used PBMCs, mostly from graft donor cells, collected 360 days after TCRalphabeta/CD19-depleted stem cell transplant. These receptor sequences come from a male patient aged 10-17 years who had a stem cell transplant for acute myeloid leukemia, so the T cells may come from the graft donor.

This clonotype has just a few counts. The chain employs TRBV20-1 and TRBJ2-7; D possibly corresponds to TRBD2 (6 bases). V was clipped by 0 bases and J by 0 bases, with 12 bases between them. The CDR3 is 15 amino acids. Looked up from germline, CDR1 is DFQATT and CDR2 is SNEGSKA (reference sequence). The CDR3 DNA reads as TGCAGTGCTAGAGATAGTAGACTAGTCTCCTACGAGCAGTACTTC. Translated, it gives CSARDSRLVSYEQYF.

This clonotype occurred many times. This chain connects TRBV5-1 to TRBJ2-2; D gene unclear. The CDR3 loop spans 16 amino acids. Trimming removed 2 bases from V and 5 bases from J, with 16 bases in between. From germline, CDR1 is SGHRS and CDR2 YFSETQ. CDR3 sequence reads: CASSFDGRTNTGELFF. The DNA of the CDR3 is TGCGCCAGCAGCTTCGACGGGCGAACAAATACCGGGGAGCTGTTTTTT.

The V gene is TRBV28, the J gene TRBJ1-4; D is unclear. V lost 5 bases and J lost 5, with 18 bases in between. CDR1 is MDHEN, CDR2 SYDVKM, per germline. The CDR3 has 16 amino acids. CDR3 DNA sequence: TGTGCCAGCAGTCCCCTCGGCGCGGTTTCCAATGAAAAACTGTTTTTT. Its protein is CASSPLGAVSNEKLFF.

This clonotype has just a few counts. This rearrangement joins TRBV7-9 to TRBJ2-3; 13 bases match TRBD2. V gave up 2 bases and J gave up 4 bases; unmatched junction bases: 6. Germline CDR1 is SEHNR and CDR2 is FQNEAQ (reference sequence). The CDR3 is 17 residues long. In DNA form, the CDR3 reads TGTGCCAGCAGCTTAAGGACTAGCGGGAGAAGGGCAGATACGCAGTATTTT. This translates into CASSLRTSGRRADTQYF. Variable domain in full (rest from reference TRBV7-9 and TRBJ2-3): DTGVSQNPRHKITKRGQNVTFRCDPISEHNRLYWYRQTLGQGPEFLTYFQNEAQLEKSRLLSDRFSAERPKGSFSTLEIQRTEQGDSAMYLCASSLRTSGRRADTQYFGPGTRLTVL.

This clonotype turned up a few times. The CDR3 sequence: CSVEGTASGANVLTF. In DNA form, the CDR3 reads TGCAGCGTTGAAGGGACAGCCTCTGGGGCCAACGTCCTGACTTTC. The V call is TRBV29-1, the J call TRBJ2-6, with D possibly being TRBD1 (6 bases). CDR1 is SQVTM and CDR2 is ANQGSEA in the germline V gene. Between the trimmed V and J ends, which lost 1 base and 0 bases, there was a span of 7 bases. This CDR3 region has 15 residues.

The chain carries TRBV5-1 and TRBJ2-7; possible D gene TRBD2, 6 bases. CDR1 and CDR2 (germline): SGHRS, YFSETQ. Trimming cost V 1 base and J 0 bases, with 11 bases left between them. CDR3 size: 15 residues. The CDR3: CASSLIRGNSYEQYF. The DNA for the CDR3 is TGCGCCAGCAGCTTGATACGGGGGAACTCCTACGAGCAGTACTTC.

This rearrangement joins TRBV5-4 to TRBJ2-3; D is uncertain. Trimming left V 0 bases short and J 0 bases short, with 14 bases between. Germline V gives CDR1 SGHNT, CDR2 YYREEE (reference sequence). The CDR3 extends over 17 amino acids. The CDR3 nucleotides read TGTGCCAGCAGCTTGGGGGGAACCCGATTAAGCACAGATACGCAGTATTTT. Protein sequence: CASSLGGTRLSTDTQYF.

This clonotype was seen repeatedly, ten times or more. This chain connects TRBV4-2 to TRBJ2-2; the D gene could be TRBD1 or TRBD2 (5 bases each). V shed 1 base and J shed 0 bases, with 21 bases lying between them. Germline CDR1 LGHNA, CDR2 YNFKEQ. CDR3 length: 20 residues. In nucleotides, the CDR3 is TGTGCCAGCAGCCAAGTTTTGGCCCGAATTGGGGGAGCGAACACCGGGGAGCTGTTTTTT. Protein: CASSQVLARIGGANTGELFF.

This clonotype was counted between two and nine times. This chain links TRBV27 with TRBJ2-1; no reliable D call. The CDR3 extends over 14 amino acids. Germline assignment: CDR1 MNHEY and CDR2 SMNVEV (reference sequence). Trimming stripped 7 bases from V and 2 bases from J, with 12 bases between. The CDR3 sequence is CASMVRMAYNEQFF. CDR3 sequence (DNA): TGTGCCAGCATGGTCAGGATGGCCTACAATGAGCAGTTCTTC.

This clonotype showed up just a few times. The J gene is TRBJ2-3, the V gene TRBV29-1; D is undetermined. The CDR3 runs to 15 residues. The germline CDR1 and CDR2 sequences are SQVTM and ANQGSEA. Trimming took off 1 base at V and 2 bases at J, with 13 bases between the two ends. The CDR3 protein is CSVEGGDGPTDTQYF. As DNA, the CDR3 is TGCAGCGTTGAAGGAGGAGACGGACCCACAGATACGCAGTATTTT.

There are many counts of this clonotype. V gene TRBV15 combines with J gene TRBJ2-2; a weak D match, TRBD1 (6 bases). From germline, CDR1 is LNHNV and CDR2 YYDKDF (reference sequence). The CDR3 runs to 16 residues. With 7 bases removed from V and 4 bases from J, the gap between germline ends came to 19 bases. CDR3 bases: TGTGCCACCACGAATTCCGGGACACGGGCCACCGGGGAGCTGTTTTTT. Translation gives CATTNSGTRATGELFF.

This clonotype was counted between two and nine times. The CDR3 DNA is TGCAGCGTTGGTACCGGGACTAGCGCTACGACCGGCTACTACGAGCAGTACTTC. Amino acid sequence: CSVGTGTSATTGYYEQYF. The rearrangement links TRBV29-1 to TRBJ2-7; 10 bases align to TRBD2. Germline lookup yields CDR1 SQVTM and CDR2 ANQGSEA. The V and J ends lost 4 bases and 3 bases, in that order; junction bases with no gene match: 18. The CDR3 extends over 18 amino acids.

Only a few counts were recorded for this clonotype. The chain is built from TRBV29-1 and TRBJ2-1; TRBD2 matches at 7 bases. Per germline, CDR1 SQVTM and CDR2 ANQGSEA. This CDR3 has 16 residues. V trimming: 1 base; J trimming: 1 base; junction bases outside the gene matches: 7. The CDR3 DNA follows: TGCAGCGTTGAAGGAAGGAGGGAGGGGTCCTACAATGAGCAGTTCTTC. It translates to CSVEGRREGSYNEQFF.

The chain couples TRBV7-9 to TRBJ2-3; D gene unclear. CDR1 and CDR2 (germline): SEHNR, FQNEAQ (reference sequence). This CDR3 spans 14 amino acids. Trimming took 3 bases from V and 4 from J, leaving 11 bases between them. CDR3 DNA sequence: TGTGCCAGCAGCTTCGTACTAAGGGCAGATACGCAGTATTTT. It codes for CASSFVLRADTQYF.

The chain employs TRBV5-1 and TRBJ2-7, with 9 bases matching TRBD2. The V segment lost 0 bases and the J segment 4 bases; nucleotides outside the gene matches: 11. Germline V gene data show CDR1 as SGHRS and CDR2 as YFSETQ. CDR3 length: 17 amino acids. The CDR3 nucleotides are TGCGCCAGCAGCTTGGGGGTTGTGGCTAGCGGGGCATACGAGCAGTACTTC. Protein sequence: CASSLGVVASGAYEQYF. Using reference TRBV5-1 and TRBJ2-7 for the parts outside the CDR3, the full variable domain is KAGVTQTPRYLIKTRGQQVTLSCSPISGHRSVSWYQQTPGQGLQFLFEYFSETQRNKGNFPGRFSGRQFSNSRSEMNVSTLELGDSALYLCASSLGVVASGAYEQYFGPGTRLTVT.

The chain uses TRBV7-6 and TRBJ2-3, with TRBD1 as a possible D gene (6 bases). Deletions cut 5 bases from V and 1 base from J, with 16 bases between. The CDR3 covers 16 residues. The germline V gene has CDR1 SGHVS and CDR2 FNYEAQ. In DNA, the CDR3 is TGTGCCAGCAGCCCCCAGACAGGATGGGGCACAGATACGCAGTATTTT. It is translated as CASSPQTGWGTDTQYF.

The CDR3 protein is CASSTLGGPINEQFF. DNA of the CDR3: TGTGCCAGCAGCACCCTCGGAGGGCCCATCAATGAGCAGTTCTTC. V is TRBV12-3 or TRBV12-4 and J is TRBJ2-1, with a tentative D call TRBD2 (6 bases). V gave up 6 bases and J gave up 6 bases, with 18 bases separating them. The CDR3 runs 15 residues.

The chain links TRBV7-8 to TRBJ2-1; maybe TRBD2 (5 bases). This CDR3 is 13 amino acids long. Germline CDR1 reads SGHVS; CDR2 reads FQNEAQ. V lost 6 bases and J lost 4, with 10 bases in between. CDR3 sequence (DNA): TGTGCCAGCAGTATCGAGCGGTACAATGAGCAGTTCTTC. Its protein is CASSIERYNEQFF.

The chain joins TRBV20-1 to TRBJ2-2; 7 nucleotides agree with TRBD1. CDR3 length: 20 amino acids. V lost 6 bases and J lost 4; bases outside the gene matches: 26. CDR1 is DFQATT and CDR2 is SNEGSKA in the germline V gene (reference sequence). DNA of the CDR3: TGCAGTGCCACAACTCAGGGGGATTTTAGTTTTGGGCGGGCCACCGGGGAGCTGTTTTTT. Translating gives CSATTQGDFSFGRATGELFF.

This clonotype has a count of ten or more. The DNA for the CDR3 is TGTGCCAGCAGTTTAGGCGGACGGCGCACAGATACGCAGTATTTT. It specifies CASSLGGRRTDTQYF. This chain links TRBV12-3 or TRBV12-4 with TRBJ2-3; D not certain. V lost 1 base, J lost 1 base, and 9 bases lay in between. CDR3 length: 15 amino acids.

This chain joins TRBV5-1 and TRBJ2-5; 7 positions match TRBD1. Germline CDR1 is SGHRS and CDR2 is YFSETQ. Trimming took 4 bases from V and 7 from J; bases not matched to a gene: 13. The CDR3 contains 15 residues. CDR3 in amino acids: CASSALTGVEGTQYF. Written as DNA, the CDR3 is TGCGCCAGCAGCGCCCTTACAGGGGTCGAAGGGACCCAGTACTTC. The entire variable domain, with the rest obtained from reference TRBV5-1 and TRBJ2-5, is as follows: KAGVTQTPRYLIKTRGQQVTLSCSPISGHRSVSWYQQTPGQGLQFLFEYFSETQRNKGNFPGRFSGRQFSNSRSEMNVSTLELGDSALYLCASSALTGVEGTQYFGPGTRLLVL.

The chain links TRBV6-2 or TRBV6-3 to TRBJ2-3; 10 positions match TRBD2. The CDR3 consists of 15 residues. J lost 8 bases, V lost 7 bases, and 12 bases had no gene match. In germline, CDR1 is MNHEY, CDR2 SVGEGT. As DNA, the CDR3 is TGTGCCAGCAATAACCTAGCGGGAGTTGCAGCTACGCAGTATTTT. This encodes CASNNLAGVAATQYF.

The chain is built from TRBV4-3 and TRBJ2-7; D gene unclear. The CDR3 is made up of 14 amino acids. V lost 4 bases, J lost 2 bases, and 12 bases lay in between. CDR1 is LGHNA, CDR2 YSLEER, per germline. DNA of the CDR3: TGCGCCAGCAGCCGAGTTGGGATTACCTACGAGCAGTACTTC. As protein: CASSRVGITYEQYF.

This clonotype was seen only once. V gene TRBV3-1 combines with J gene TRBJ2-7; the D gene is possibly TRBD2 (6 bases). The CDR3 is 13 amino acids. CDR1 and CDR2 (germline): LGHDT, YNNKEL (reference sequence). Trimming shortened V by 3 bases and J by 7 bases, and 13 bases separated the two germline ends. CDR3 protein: CASSQPRAGEQYF. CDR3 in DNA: TGTGCCAGCAGCCAGCCCAGGGCGGGAGAGCAGTACTTC.

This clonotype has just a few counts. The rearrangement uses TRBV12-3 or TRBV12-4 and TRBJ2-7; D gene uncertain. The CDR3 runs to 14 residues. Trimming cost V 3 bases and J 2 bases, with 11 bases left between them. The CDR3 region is CASSFGTETYEQYF. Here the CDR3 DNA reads TGTGCCAGCAGTTTCGGTACAGAGACCTACGAGCAGTACTTC.

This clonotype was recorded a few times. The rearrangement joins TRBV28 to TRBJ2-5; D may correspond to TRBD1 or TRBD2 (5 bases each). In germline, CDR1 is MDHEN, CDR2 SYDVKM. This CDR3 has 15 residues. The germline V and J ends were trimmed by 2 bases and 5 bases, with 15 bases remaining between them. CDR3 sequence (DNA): TGTGCCAGCAGTTTACGCGGCCTAGGGGAGGAGACCCAGTACTTC. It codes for CASSLRGLGEETQYF.

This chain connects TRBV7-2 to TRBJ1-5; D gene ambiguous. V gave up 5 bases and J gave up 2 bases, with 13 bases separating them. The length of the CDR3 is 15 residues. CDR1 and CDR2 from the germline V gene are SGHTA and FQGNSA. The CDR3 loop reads CASSLLWAGNQPQHF. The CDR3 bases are TGTGCCAGCAGCCTGCTTTGGGCAGGCAATCAGCCCCAGCATTTT. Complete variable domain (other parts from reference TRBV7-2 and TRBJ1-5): GAGVSQSPSNKVTEKGKDVELRCDPISGHTALYWYRQSLGQGLEFLIYFQGNSAPDKSGLPSDRFSAERTGGSVSTLTIQRTQQEDSAVYLCASSLLWAGNQPQHFGDGTRLSIL.

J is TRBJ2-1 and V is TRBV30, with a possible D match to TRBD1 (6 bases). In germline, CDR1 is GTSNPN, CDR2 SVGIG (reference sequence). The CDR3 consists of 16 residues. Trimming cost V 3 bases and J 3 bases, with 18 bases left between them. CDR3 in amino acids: CAWRDWGLKIYNEQFF. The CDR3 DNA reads TGTGCCTGGAGGGATTGGGGGCTGAAGATCTACAATGAGCAGTTCTTC. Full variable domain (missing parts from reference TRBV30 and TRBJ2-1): SQTIHQWPATLVQPVGSPLSLECTVEGTSNPNLYWYRQAAGRGLQLLFYSVGIGQISSEVPQNLSASRPQDRQFILSSKKLLLSDSGFYLCAWRDWGLKIYNEQFFGPGTRLTVL.